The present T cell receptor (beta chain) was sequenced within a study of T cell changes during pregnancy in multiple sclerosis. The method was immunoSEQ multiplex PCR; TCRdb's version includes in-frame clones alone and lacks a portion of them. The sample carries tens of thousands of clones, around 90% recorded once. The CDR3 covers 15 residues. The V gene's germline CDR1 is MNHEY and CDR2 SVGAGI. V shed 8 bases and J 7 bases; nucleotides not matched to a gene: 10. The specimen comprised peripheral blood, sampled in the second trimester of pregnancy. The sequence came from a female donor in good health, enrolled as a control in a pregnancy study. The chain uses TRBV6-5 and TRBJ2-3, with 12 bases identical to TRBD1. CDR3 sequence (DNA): TGTGCCAGCGGGCCTGGGACAGGGGGCGCTTATACGCAGTATTTT. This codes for CASGPGTGGAYTQYF.